The rows below give T cell receptor beta chains drawn from one sample of a study of cytomegalovirus exposure and HLA in healthy donors. Libraries were prepared by immunoSEQ multiplex PCR; TCRdb keeps only in-frame clonotypes and omits some of them. The sample includes some 93,000 clones, around 84% of them seen just once. Sequenced sample: PBMCs. The receptor source for this set is a woman aged 40 to 50 in good health and CMV-seronegative. Each CDR3 is given with its conserved first and last residue. The D gene is left open where the match is weak. For some rows the clone size is stated as once, few or many, or as a class when expanded; others skip it.

TRBV28	TRBD1	TRBJ1-1	-	CASSLGTACEAFF	TGTGCCAGCAGTCTCGGGACAGCCTGTGAAGCTTTCTTT
TRBV9	-	TRBJ1-5	once	CASSVEGEDQPQHF	TGTGCCAGCAGCGTAGAGGGGGAAGATCAGCCCCAGCATTTT
TRBV5-1	-	TRBJ2-2	once	CASSLTGIGELFF	TGCGCCAGCAGCTTAACAGGGATCGGGGAGCTGTTTTTT
TRBV10-3	-	TRBJ1-5	few	CAISESPGLGGQPQHF	TGTGCCATCAGTGAGTCGCCAGGACTGGGGGGGCAGCCCCAGCATTTT
TRBV5-5	-	TRBJ1-5	-	CASSIGTTPQPQHF	TGTGCCAGCAGCATTGGGACAACCCCTCAGCCCCAGCATTTT
TRBV5-1	-	TRBJ2-7	-	CASSQHPGDNLLQYF	TGCGCCAGCAGCCAACACCCTGGAGATAACCTACTGCAGTACTTC
TRBV11-2	TRBD1	TRBJ1-1	-	CASSPLRGRRNTEAFF	TGTGCCAGCAGCCCACTCAGGGGGCGCAGGAACACTGAAGCTTTCTTT
TRBV2	TRBD2	TRBJ2-4	-	CASMLAGLAKNIQYF	TGTGCCAGCATGCTAGCGGGTTTAGCCAAAAACATTCAGTACTTC
TRBV4-1	TRBD1	TRBJ2-7	-	CASSYRGEQYF	TGCGCCAGCAGCTACAGGGGTGAGCAGTACTTC
TRBV7-8	TRBD1	TRBJ1-5	once	CASTRDSNQPQHF	TGTGCCAGCACCCGGGACAGTAATCAGCCCCAGCATTTT
TRBV7-2	TRBD1	TRBJ1-1	-	CASSLVGTGNTEAFF	TGTGCCAGCAGCTTAGTTGGGACAGGGAACACTGAAGCTTTCTTT
TRBV6-1	TRBD2	TRBJ2-3	once	CASSILAVGTDTQYF	TGTGCCAGCAGTATACTAGCGGTCGGCACAGATACGCAGTATTTT
TRBV15	TRBD1	TRBJ2-5	-	CATAHRQGLLGQETQYF	TGTGCCACCGCCCACAGACAGGGTCTATTGGGCCAAGAGACCCAGTACTTC
TRBV7-2	-	TRBJ2-1	-	CASSLSSYNEQFF	TGTGCCAGCAGCTTGAGCTCCTACAATGAGCAGTTCTTC
TRBV7-9	-	TRBJ2-1	-	CASSVSSDEQFF	TGTGCCAGCAGCGTTAGTAGCGATGAGCAGTTCTTC
TRBV2	-	TRBJ1-4	-	CASSEEDRPNEKLFF	TGTGCCAGCAGTGAGGAGGACAGACCTAATGAAAAACTGTTTTTT
TRBV12-5	-	TRBJ1-1	-	CASGAGGSTEAFF	TGTGCTAGTGGAGCCGGAGGGTCGACTGAAGCTTTCTTT
TRBV27	-	TRBJ1-2	-	CASRRDPNYGYTF	TGTGCCAGCCGGCGGGACCCTAACTATGGCTACACCTTC
TRBV29-1	-	TRBJ1-2	-	CSVEWEGHGGYTF	TGCAGCGTTGAATGGGAGGGACATGGCGGCTACACCTTC
TRBV7-9	TRBD1	TRBJ1-2	-	CASSFGGQAGYTF	TGTGCCAGCAGCTTTGGGGGACAGGCTGGCTACACCTTC
TRBV5-1	-	TRBJ2-3	-	CASSLAFTDTQYF	TGCGCCAGCAGCTTGGCCTTCACAGATACGCAGTATTTT
TRBV7-2	-	TRBJ2-1	-	CASSRTDNEQFF	TGTGCCAGCAGTAGGACAGACAATGAGCAGTTCTTC
TRBV28	-	TRBJ2-1	once	CASGRLFSGQFF	TGTGCCAGCGGTCGACTGTTTTCGGGGCAGTTCTTC
TRBV5-4	TRBD2	TRBJ2-1	-	CASSLGGLAGSYNEQFF	TGTGCCAGCAGCTTGGGGGGACTAGCGGGGTCCTACAATGAGCAGTTCTTC
TRBV28	-	TRBJ1-5	-	CASKRQDNQPQHF	TGTGCCAGCAAAAGACAGGACAATCAGCCCCAGCATTTT
TRBV6-6	TRBD1	TRBJ1-1	-	CASSQGQGQAFF	TGTGCCAGCAGTCAAGGACAGGGCCAAGCTTTCTTT
TRBV6-5	-	TRBJ1-4	-	CASSSQLNEKLFF	TGTGCCAGCAGTTCACAGCTTAATGAAAAACTGTTTTTT
TRBV7-9	-	TRBJ2-3	-	CASSLRGGQQLDTQYF	TGTGCCAGCAGCTTGAGAGGAGGACAGCAATTAGATACGCAGTATTTT
TRBV27	TRBD2	TRBJ2-1	-	CASRSTSGSHYNEQFF	TGTGCCAGCAGGTCCACTAGCGGGAGCCACTACAATGAGCAGTTCTTC
TRBV5-1	-	TRBJ2-7	-	CASSLGVTYYEQYF	TGCGCCAGCAGCTTGGGAGTTACTTATTACGAGCAGTACTTC
TRBV19	TRBD1	TRBJ1-2	-	CASLRQGLYGYTF	TGTGCCAGTCTCCGACAGGGACTCTATGGCTACACCTTC
TRBV5-1	TRBD2	TRBJ2-1	-	CASSQEPGLAAFF	TGCGCCAGCAGCCAAGAGCCGGGACTAGCAGCGTTCTTC
TRBV11-3	-	TRBJ1-1	-	CASSLSGAGRAFF	TGTGCCAGCAGCTTATCAGGGGCGGGTAGAGCTTTCTTT
TRBV4-1	-	TRBJ1-1	few	CASSHGQKNTEAFF	TGCGCCAGCAGCCACGGACAGAAGAACACTGAAGCTTTCTTT
TRBV19	TRBD1	TRBJ1-5	-	CASRTGTGGVQPQHF	TGTGCCAGTAGGACCGGGACAGGGGGCGTTCAGCCCCAGCATTTT
TRBV28	-	TRBJ1-2	-	CASSQEGAYGYTF	TGTGCCAGCAGTCAGGAGGGTGCCTATGGCTACACCTTC
TRBV18	-	TRBJ1-5	once	CASSPGAPFSNQPQHF	TGTGCCAGCTCACCAGGGGCCCCTTTTAGCAATCAGCCCCAGCATTTT